The 6 T cell receptor beta chains in this list originate from one sample, sequenced in a study of blood T cells in healthy people across ages. With a J-beta primer mix and a sample-barcoded 5' primer, a second PCR ran about 7 to 12 cycles. TCRdb used MiXCR to reprocess the 5' RACE reads, holding one entry per CDR3 protein. Here the sample spans some 860,000 distinct CDR3 sequences, about 61% being singletons. Sequencing was performed on blood. The origin of the receptors is a man aged 35-49 years in good health.

This clonotype was counted only a few times. This chain uses TRBV6-1 with TRBJ2-2; 9 nucleotides agree with TRBD1. Trimming at V came to 2 bases and at J to 5 bases, leaving 3 bases not matched to a gene. This CDR3 spans 15 amino acids. Germline V gives CDR1 MNHNS, CDR2 SASEGT. The CDR3 reads CASSELGQGTGELFF. CDR3 nucleotides: TGTGCCAGCAGTGAACTAGGACAGGGGACCGGGGAGCTGTTTTTT.

This clonotype is a singleton in its sample. This likely comes from a read error, as the CDR3 has no conserved phenylalanine or tryptophan at its end. The V and J genes are TRBV9 and TRBJ2-5; unclear D gene. The CDR3 has 13 amino acids. The V end was cut by 3 bases, the J end by 5 bases, with 11 bases between. CDR1 is SGDLS, CDR2 YYNGEE, per germline. The CDR3 is CASSGVVGETQYL. The CDR3 DNA sequence: TGTGCCAGCAGCGGGGTGGTGGGGGAGACCCAGTACTTA.

The chain uses TRBV4-3 and TRBJ1-1; D remains ambiguous. The V end lost 0 bases, the J end lost 0 bases, and 8 bases lay between the germline ends. The CDR3 consists of 15 residues. Germline V lookup: CDR1 LGHNA, CDR2 YSLEER. The CDR3, as DNA: TGCGCCAGCAGCCAAGATGTAGGAATGAACACTGAAGCTTTCTTT. This translates into CASSQDVGMNTEAFF.

In this sample, this clonotype turned up once. The chain couples TRBV11-3 to TRBJ2-1, with 14 bases lining up with TRBD2. Germline V lookup: CDR1 SGHNT, CDR2 YENEEA. CDR3 length equals 18 residues. V gave up 6 bases and J gave up 5 bases; unmatched junction bases: 12. In DNA, the CDR3 is TGTGCCAGCAGTCCGCGGACTAGCGGGAGGTTCGGGGACAATGAGCAGTTCTTC. Protein sequence: CASSPRTSGRFGDNEQFF.

This clonotype was observed a handful of times. The chain has TRBV4-2 and TRBJ2-5; 14 bases match TRBD2. V gave up 0 bases and J gave up 1 base; unmatched junction bases: 4. There are 18 residues in the CDR3. The germline CDR1 and CDR2 sequences are LGHNA and YNFKEQ. The CDR3, as DNA: TGTGCCAGCAGCCAAGAGGGGACTAGCGGGAGAGTCCAAGAGACCCAGTACTTC. Amino acids: CASSQEGTSGRVQETQYF.

The V call is TRBV5-1, the J call TRBJ2-3; D is undetermined. This CDR3 is 16 amino acids long. Trimming removed 0 bases at V and 1 base at J, with 12 bases between. Germline V gene lookup returns CDR1 SGHRS and CDR2 YFSETQ. This CDR3 is CASSLELARGTDTQYF. DNA of the CDR3: TGCGCCAGCAGCTTGGAGTTAGCACGAGGCACAGATACGCAGTATTTT.